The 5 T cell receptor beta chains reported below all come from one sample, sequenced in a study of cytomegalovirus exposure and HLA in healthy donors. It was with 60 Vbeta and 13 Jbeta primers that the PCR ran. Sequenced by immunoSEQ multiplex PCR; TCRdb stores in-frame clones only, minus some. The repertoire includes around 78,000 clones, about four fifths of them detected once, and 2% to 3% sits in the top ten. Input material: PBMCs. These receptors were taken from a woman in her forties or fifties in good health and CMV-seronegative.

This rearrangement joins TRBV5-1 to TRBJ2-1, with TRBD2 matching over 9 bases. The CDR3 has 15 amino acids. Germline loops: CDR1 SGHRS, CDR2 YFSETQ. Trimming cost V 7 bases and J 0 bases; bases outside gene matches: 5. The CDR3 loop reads CASLAGLSSYNEQFF. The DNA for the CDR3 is TGCGCCAGCCTAGCGGGGTTGAGCTCCTACAATGAGCAGTTCTTC.

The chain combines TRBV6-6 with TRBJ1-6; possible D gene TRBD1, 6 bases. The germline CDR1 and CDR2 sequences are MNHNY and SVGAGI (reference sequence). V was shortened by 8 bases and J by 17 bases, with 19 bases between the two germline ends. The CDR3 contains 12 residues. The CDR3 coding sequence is TGTGCCAGCGGGTTACTCCGACAGGTTATCCACTTT. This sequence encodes CASGLLRQVIHF.

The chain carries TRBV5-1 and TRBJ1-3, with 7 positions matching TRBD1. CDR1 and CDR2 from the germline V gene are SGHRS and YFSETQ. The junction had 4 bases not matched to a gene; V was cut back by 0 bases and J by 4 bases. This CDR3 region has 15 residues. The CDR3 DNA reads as TGCGCCAGCAGCTTGGAGACAGGGTCGGGAAACACCATATATTTT. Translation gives CASSLETGSGNTIYF.

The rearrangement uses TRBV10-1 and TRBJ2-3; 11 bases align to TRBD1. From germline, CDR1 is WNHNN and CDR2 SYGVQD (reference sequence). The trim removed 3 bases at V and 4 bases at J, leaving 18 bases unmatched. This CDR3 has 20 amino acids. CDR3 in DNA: TGCGCCAGCAGTGACCACTCCCGGGACAGGGGGTTGGTAGAACCAGATACGCAGTATTTT. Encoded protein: CASSDHSRDRGLVEPDTQYF.

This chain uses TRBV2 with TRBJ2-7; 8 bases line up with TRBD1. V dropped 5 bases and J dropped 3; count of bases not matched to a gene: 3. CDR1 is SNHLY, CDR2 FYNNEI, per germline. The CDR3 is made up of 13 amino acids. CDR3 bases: TGTGCCAGCAGTAAGGACAGGGTCTACGAGCAGTACTTC. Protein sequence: CASSKDRVYEQYF.